A single sample gave rise to the 6 T cell receptor beta chains below, sequenced in a study of T cell repertoires in cytomegalovirus infection. TCRdb processed the reads anew with MiXCR; each CDR3 protein has one entry. Among fewer than 700,000 distinct CDR3 sequences listed, 20% to 25% were seen once. Material: CD8+ T cells from PBMCs. Receptor source: a human donor in good health (CMV status not recorded). Some clones in this sample may be carry-over from other donors' samples.

As concerns this clonotype: Being one base from a much bigger clone, this may be a read error. The chain uses TRBV7-6 and TRBJ2-3; 7 nucleotides align to TRBD1. The CDR3 has 14 residues. CDR1 is SGHVS, CDR2 FNYEAQ, per germline. CDR3: CACSSGGGTDTQYF. The CDR3 DNA is TGTGCCTGCAGCTCAGGGGGAGGCACAGATACGCAGTATTTT. Combining the CDR3 with reference TRBV7-6 and TRBJ2-3 gives the whole variable domain GAGVSQSPRYKVTKRGQDVALRCDPISGHVSLYWYRQALGQGPEFLTYFNYEAQQDKSGLPNDRFSAERPEGSISTLTIQRTEQRDSAMYRCACSSGGGTDTQYFGPGTRLTVL.

The V and J genes are TRBV5-6 and TRBJ2-5; D may be TRBD1 or TRBD2 (5 bases each). Deletions cut 4 bases from V and 5 bases from J, with 15 bases between. This CDR3 contains 14 residues. Germline V gene lookup returns CDR1 SGHDT and CDR2 YYEEEE. CDR3 DNA sequence: TGTGCCAGCAGCCGTCCGGGGCGGAGGGAGACCCAGTACTTC. Amino acids: CASSRPGRRETQYF.

V is TRBV7-6 and J is TRBJ2-5; D gene ambiguous. Germline lookup yields CDR1 SGHVS and CDR2 FNYEAQ. Trimming shortened V by 5 bases and J by 5 bases, and 9 bases separated the two germline ends. The CDR3 is 12 amino acids. The CDR3 sequence: CASSTSGETQYF. The CDR3 nucleotides read TGTGCCAGCAGCACGTCTGGGGAGACCCAGTACTTC. The full variable domain, completed using reference TRBV7-6 and TRBJ2-5, is GAGVSQSPRYKVTKRGQDVALRCDPISGHVSLYWYRQALGQGPEFLTYFNYEAQQDKSGLPNDRFSAERPEGSISTLTIQRTEQRDSAMYRCASSTSGETQYFGPGTRLLVL.

The V and J genes are TRBV7-8 and TRBJ2-3; D not resolved. Deletions cut 5 bases from V and 6 bases from J, with 9 bases between. Germline V gene sequence: CDR1 SGHVS, CDR2 FQNEAQ. This CDR3 contains 12 residues. The DNA of the CDR3 is TGTGCCAGCAGCCCAGATAGGGATACGCAGTATTTT. This codes for CASSPDRDTQYF.

This clonotype was seen just once. The genes are TRBV20-1 and TRBJ2-2, with D perhaps TRBD2 (6 bases). V was cut by 5 bases and J by 4 bases, with 11 bases left in between. The CDR3 has 13 residues. Germline CDR1 and CDR2: DFQATT and SNEGSKA (reference sequence). CDR3 sequence: CSAPWTTTGELFF. CDR3 DNA sequence: TGCAGTGCTCCGTGGACTACCACCGGGGAGCTGTTTTTT.

V and J are TRBV28 and TRBJ2-7; 7 positions agree with TRBD1. Germline CDR1 MDHEN, CDR2 SYDVKM. The CDR3 contains 18 residues. CDR3 in DNA: TGTGCCAGCAGTACCTACATTGGGGGCAGGGGGAGCTCCTACGAGCAGAACGTC. Protein product: CASSTYIGGRGSSYEQNV.